This TCR beta chain was profiled in a study of T-cell reconstitution after alpha-beta-depleted transplantation in children. The CDR3 spans 15 residues. CDR1 MGHRA and CDR2 YSYEKL come from the germline V gene. Between the trimmed V and J ends, which lost 4 bases and 3 bases, there was a span of 13 bases. TCRbeta library preparation incorporated unique molecular identifiers. TCRdb re-derived calls from the PCR reads in MiXCR, one entry per CDR3 protein. The repertoire holds fewer than 450,000 distinct CDR3 sequences, with 15% to 20% as singletons. This sample comprised PBMCs, mostly from graft donor cells, obtained 360 days after TCRalphabeta/CD19-depleted stem cell transplant. V and J are TRBV4-1 and TRBJ1-5; possibly TRBD1 for D (5 bases). The source is a male patient between 2 and 10 years old who had a stem cell transplant for acute lymphoblastic leukemia, so the T cells may come from the graft donor. The CDR3 DNA is TGCGCCAGCAGCCTTTGGGACGGATCCAATCAGCCCCAGCATTTT. As protein: CASSLWDGSNQPQHF.